This T cell receptor beta chain was obtained from a study of monozygotic twins with inflammatory bowel disease. Whole-study results and caveats: Results did not support any single strong IBD-associated signal or clonotype. Researchers report that IBD patients shared fewer clonotypes with others than healthy twins, especially amid disease activity.

The CDR3 loop spans 13 amino acids. Looked up from germline, CDR1 is LNHDA and CDR2 is SQIVND (reference sequence). cDNA for each sample came from eight separate reactions. TCRdb re-analyzed the 5' RACE reads; it lists each CDR3 protein once, without DNA. This table holds under 350,000 distinct CDR3 sequences. As for this clonotype: Antigen unknown.

Sequencing used blood. This TCR was recovered from a human donor with ulcerative colitis or Crohn's disease, or a healthy co-twin of an affected twin (not recorded which). This rearrangement joins TRBV19 to TRBJ1-1. The CDR3 protein is CASGLDRNTEAFF.